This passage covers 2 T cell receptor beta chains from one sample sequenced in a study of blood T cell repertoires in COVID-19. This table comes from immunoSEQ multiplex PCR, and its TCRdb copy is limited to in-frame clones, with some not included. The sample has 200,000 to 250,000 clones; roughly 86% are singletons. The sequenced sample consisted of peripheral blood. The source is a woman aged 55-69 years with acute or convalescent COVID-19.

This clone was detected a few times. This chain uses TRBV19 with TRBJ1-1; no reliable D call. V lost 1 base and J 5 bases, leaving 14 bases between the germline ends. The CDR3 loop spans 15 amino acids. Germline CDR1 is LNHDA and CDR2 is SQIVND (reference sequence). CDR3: CASSIASTGRTEAFF. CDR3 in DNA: TGTGCCAGTAGTATAGCCTCGACGGGTCGGACTGAAGCTTTCTTT.

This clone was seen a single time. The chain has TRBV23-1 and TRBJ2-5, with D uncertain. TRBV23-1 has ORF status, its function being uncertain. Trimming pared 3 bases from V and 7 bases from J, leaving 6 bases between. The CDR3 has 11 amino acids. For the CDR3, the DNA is TGCGCCAGCAGTCAGTCGGGGACCCAGTACTTC. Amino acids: CASSQSGTQYF.